Sequencing of this T cell receptor beta chain was carried out in a study of cytomegalovirus exposure and HLA in healthy donors. Background on the study: Later analysis reported that the approximately 120 validation repertoires shared the platform of the roughly 700 first-cohort repertoires. The study, taken as a whole, reports: In vitro, three CMV-associated chains proved specific for CMV antigens.

In regard to this clone: The target antigen is unknown.

This table comes from immunoSEQ multiplex PCR, and its TCRdb copy is limited to in-frame clones, with some not included. This repertoire shows 100,000 to 120,000 clones, approximately 89% found once; its top ten account for approximately 1.9%. The CDR3 covers 17 residues. V was clipped by 5 bases and J by 6 bases; unmatched bases: 13. Germline V lookup: CDR1 GTSNPN, CDR2 SVGIG (reference sequence). The chain uses TRBV30 and TRBJ2-1; 13 bases agree with TRBD2. Sample: PBMCs. The origin of this receptor is a woman aged 18-29 years in good health and CMV-seronegative. The CDR3 DNA reads as TGTGCCTGGCTACTAGCGGGAGGGCCTATGGAACGCAATGAGCAGTTCTTC. Encoded protein: CAWLLAGGPMERNEQFF.